These T cell receptor beta chains were read from a single sample in a study of radiotherapy plus CTLA-4 blockade in lung cancer. Generated by immunoSEQ multiplex PCR, the TCRdb table keeps only in-frame clones and is missing some. The profile shows about 120,000 clones, about nine tenths of them singletons. This specimen consisted of peripheral blood, obtained from a patient treated with radiotherapy plus ipilimumab. These receptors originate from a human donor with non-small cell lung cancer that progressed on radiotherapy plus ipilimumab. Both conserved end residues are part of each CDR3. D genes are given only for firm matches. Clone size is stated in some rows and not others, as once, few, many or a class when expanded.

len	v_gene	d_gene	abundance	j_gene	CDR3aa	CDR3nt
14	TRBV27	.	once	TRBJ1-2	CASSLTSGTRGYTF	TGTGCCAGCAGTTTAACCTCAGGGACCCGTGGCTACACCTTC
16	TRBV21-1	.	.	TRBJ2-2	CAGEREGKSNTGELFF	TGTGCCGGAGAACGAGAGGGGAAATCAAACACCGGGGAGCTGTTTTTT
12	TRBV12-5	.	.	TRBJ1-5	CASGLVFQPQHF	TGTGCTAGTGGTTTGGTATTTCAGCCCCAGCATTTT
13	TRBV5-4	TRBD2	once	TRBJ2-7	CASSPGTRDEQYF	TGTGCCAGCAGCCCGGGGACTAGGGACGAGCAGTACTTC
16	TRBV5-6	.	.	TRBJ1-1	CASEQILDGMNTEAFF	TGTGCCAGCGAGCAGATCCTTGATGGGATGAACACTGAAGCTTTCTTT
14	TRBV21-1	.	.	TRBJ1-1	CASSKDGGRAEAFF	TGTGCCAGCAGCAAAGACGGGGGGCGCGCTGAAGCTTTCTTT
15	TRBV19	.	.	TRBJ2-4	CASTLGWGRGNIQYF	TGTGCCAGTACCCTGGGATGGGGGAGAGGAAACATTCAGTACTTC
16	TRBV2	TRBD2	.	TRBJ2-7	CASRIPGLGGPYEQYF	TGTGCCAGCAGGATCCCGGGACTAGGCGGACCCTACGAGCAGTACTTC
13	TRBV18	TRBD1	.	TRBJ2-7	CASSEGGFVEQYF	TGTGCCAGCTCAGAAGGGGGCTTCGTCGAGCAGTACTTC
14	TRBV2	.	once	TRBJ1-1	CASSDATGNTEAFF	TGTGCCAGCAGTGATGCGACAGGGAACACTGAAGCTTTCTTT
13	TRBV7-3	.	.	TRBJ1-1	CASSSTLNTEAFF	TGTGCCAGCAGCTCTACACTGAACACTGAAGCTTTCTTT
13	TRBV7-9	.	.	TRBJ1-2	CASSLGANYGYTF	TGTGCCAGCAGCTTAGGAGCTAACTATGGCTACACCTTC
11	TRBV10-1	.	.	TRBJ2-3	CASSGGNTQYF	TGCGCCAGCAGTGGCGGGAATACGCAGTATTTT
13	TRBV2	.	.	TRBJ1-6	CASVDGDDSPLHF	TGTGCCAGCGTCGACGGGGATGATTCACCCCTCCACTTT
13	TRBV30	.	.	TRBJ1-2	CAWGGQGNYGYTF	TGTGCCTGGGGGGGGCAGGGGAACTATGGCTACACCTTC
16	TRBV10-1	.	.	TRBJ2-7	CASSRPELTPTSEQYF	TGCGCCAGCAGTAGGCCCGAACTGACACCTACAAGCGAGCAGTACTTC
12	TRBV6-5	.	.	TRBJ2-5	CASSYGGETQYF	TGTGCCAGCAGTTATGGGGGGGAGACCCAGTACTTC
13	TRBV2	.	.	TRBJ2-6	CASLMTGANVLTF	TGTGCCAGCCTGATGACTGGGGCCAACGTCCTGACTTTC
11	TRBV27	.	.	TRBJ1-2	CASGPKGGYTF	TGTGCCAGCGGTCCAAAGGGAGGCTACACCTTC
14	TRBV9	.	once	TRBJ2-7	CASSVGTRGYEQYF	TGTGCCAGCAGCGTGGGGACAAGGGGGTACGAGCAGTACTTC
15	TRBV2	.	.	TRBJ1-1	CASSEQGSTNTEAFF	TGTGCCAGCAGCGAACAGGGTAGTACGAACACTGAAGCTTTCTTT
14	TRBV4-2	TRBD2	.	TRBJ2-1	CASSQGLAGNEQFF	TGTGCCAGCAGCCAGGGACTAGCGGGAAATGAGCAGTTCTTC
15	TRBV19	.	.	TRBJ1-5	CASSITGPNDQPQHF	TGTGCCAGTAGTATTACAGGACCAAATGATCAGCCCCAGCATTTT
15	TRBV7-3	TRBD2	.	TRBJ2-3	CASSLSGGSTDTQYF	TGTGCCAGCAGCCTTAGCGGGGGAAGCACAGATACGCAGTATTTT
15	TRBV4-1	.	.	TRBJ2-5	CASSQHLTDQETQYF	TGCGCCAGCAGCCAGCACTTAACAGACCAAGAGACCCAGTACTTC
18	TRBV18	.	once	TRBJ2-3	CASSPPMSPLFGTDTQYF	TGTGCCAGCTCACCACCGATGTCGCCCCTTTTCGGCACAGATACGCAGTATTTT
11	TRBV25-1	.	.	TRBJ2-7	CASRGRYEQYF	TGTGCCAGCAGAGGGCGGTACGAGCAGTACTTC
16	TRBV11-3	TRBD2	once	TRBJ2-3	CASSLRLAGVKDTQYF	TGTGCCAGCAGCCTTCGACTAGCGGGAGTGAAAGATACGCAGTATTTT
13	TRBV28	.	.	TRBJ1-2	CASSLMGAWGYTF	TGTGCCAGCAGTTTAATGGGGGCGTGGGGCTACACCTTC
16	TRBV7-9	TRBD2	.	TRBJ2-1	CASSLAGGPPYNEQFF	TGTGCCAGCAGCTTAGCGGGAGGGCCGCCCTACAATGAGCAGTTCTTC
16	TRBV7-2	TRBD1	.	TRBJ2-3	CASSLPSTGGAGTQYF	TGTGCCAGCAGCTTACCTTCGACAGGGGGCGCCGGTACGCAGTATTTT
14	TRBV2	TRBD1	.	TRBJ1-5	CASSVQGMEQPQHF	TGTGCCAGCAGTGTACAGGGGATGGAGCAGCCCCAGCATTTT
16	TRBV19	TRBD2	.	TRBJ2-1	CASSKRGLAGGPEQFF	TGTGCCAGTAGTAAGCGTGGACTAGCGGGAGGGCCTGAGCAGTTCTTC
15	TRBV27	TRBD2	.	TRBJ2-7	CASSLSRGGGVEQYF	TGTGCCAGCAGTTTATCGCGCGGTGGGGGGGTCGAGCAGTACTTC
18	TRBV2	.	.	TRBJ1-1	CASSETWGKGRSNTEAFF	TGTGCCAGCAGTGAAACCTGGGGTAAGGGACGCTCGAACACTGAAGCTTTCTTT
13	TRBV5-1	TRBD2	.	TRBJ2-1	CASSLGLAVEQFF	TGCGCCAGCAGCTTGGGGCTAGCGGTGGAGCAGTTCTTC
16	TRBV18	.	.	TRBJ1-2	CASSPITGKTNYGYTF	TGTGCCAGCTCACCTATCACAGGGAAGACCAACTATGGCTACACCTTC
15	TRBV2	.	.	TRBJ1-4	CASSGDRSTNEKLFF	TGTGCCAGCAGTGGGGACCGGTCAACTAATGAAAAACTGTTTTTT
16	TRBV29-1	.	.	TRBJ2-1	CSVEGGGNPSYNEQFF	TGCAGCGTTGAAGGTGGGGGGAACCCCTCCTACAATGAGCAGTTCTTC
13	TRBV18	TRBD1	.	TRBJ1-4	CASSPDRGEKLFF	TGTGCCAGCTCACCGGACAGGGGTGAAAAACTGTTTTTT
11	TRBV19	TRBD1	few	TRBJ1-2	CASRDRGGYTF	TGTGCCAGTAGAGACAGGGGCGGCTACACCTTC
14	TRBV29-1	TRBD1	.	TRBJ1-3	CSVGQGEPGNTIYF	TGCAGCGTTGGACAGGGGGAACCTGGAAACACCATATATTTT
14	TRBV18	TRBD1	.	TRBJ2-7	CASSPQTGAYEQYF	TGTGCCAGCTCACCTCAAACAGGGGCCTACGAGCAGTACTTC
16	TRBV6-6	TRBD1	.	TRBJ2-1	CASSGDRQGGYNEQFF	TGTGCCAGCAGCGGTGACCGACAGGGGGGCTACAATGAGCAGTTCTTC
13	TRBV7-9	.	.	TRBJ2-3	CASSFTGTSTQYF	TGTGCCAGCAGCTTTACGGGGACCTCGACGCAGTATTTT
13	TRBV29-1	.	.	TRBJ1-5	CSVAEGNNQPQHF	TGCAGCGTTGCGGAGGGTAACAATCAGCCCCAGCATTTT
14	TRBV5-1	.	.	TRBJ1-1	CASSLNGGITEAFF	TGCGCCAGCAGCTTGAACGGGGGCATCACTGAAGCTTTCTTT
12	TRBV19	.	.	TRBJ2-1	CASTVGVREQFF	TGTGCCAGTACCGTCGGGGTGCGTGAGCAGTTCTTC
15	TRBV6-6	TRBD1	.	TRBJ1-1	CASSGQGVSNTEAFF	TGTGCCAGCAGCGGACAGGGGGTCTCGAACACTGAAGCTTTCTTT
17	TRBV19	TRBD1	.	TRBJ1-2	CASSAPQGPPTNYGYTF	TGTGCCAGTAGTGCCCCACAGGGGCCGCCCACTAACTATGGCTACACCTTC
12	TRBV19	.	.	TRBJ1-5	CASRDGNQPQHF	TGTGCCAGTAGGGACGGCAATCAGCCCCAGCATTTT
15	TRBV30	.	few	TRBJ1-2	CAWSEPGRLGYGYTF	TGTGCCTGGAGCGAACCGGGACGACTGGGGTATGGCTACACCTTC
14	TRBV12-5	.	.	TRBJ1-1	CASGSTGRRGWAFF	TGTGCTAGTGGTTCGACCGGGAGGAGGGGATGGGCTTTCTTT
16	TRBV4-2	.	.	TRBJ1-1	CASSPTWGGLNTEAFF	TGTGCCAGCAGCCCGACATGGGGGGGGCTGAACACTGAAGCTTTCTTT
15	TRBV2	.	.	TRBJ1-3	CASTQLTAAGNTIYF	TGTGCCAGCACTCAATTGACAGCCGCTGGAAACACCATATATTTT
16	TRBV2	TRBD1	.	TRBJ2-2	CASSSRTGRYTGELFF	TGTGCCAGCAGCTCGAGGACAGGGAGGTACACCGGGGAGCTGTTTTTT
15	TRBV15	.	.	TRBJ2-7	CATSREKGLGGEQYF	TGTGCCACCAGCAGAGAGAAGGGGCTGGGTGGAGAGCAGTACTTC
15	TRBV12-1	.	.	TRBJ2-7	CASRSTSGRSYEQYF	TGTGCCAGCCGCTCCACGAGCGGGCGGTCCTACGAGCAGTACTTC
16	TRBV15	.	once	TRBJ1-5	CATSRDKGLQNQPQHF	TGTGCCACCAGCAGAGATAAGGGACTGCAAAATCAGCCCCAGCATTTT
17	TRBV19	TRBD2	.	TRBJ2-2	CASSLTSGRAGTGELFF	TGTGCCAGTAGTTTGACTAGCGGGAGGGCCGGGACCGGGGAGCTGTTTTTT